A selection of T cell receptor beta chains follows, all from one sample in a study of PD-L1 blockade in urothelial cancer. Profiling relied on immunoSEQ multiplex PCR, and the TCRdb table lists in-frame clones only, not all of them. The sample yields approximately 83,000 clones, around 78% seen once. This sample comprised PBMCs, obtained around atezolizumab (anti-PD-L1) treatment. The receptor source for this set is a man between 65 and 80 years old with urothelial cancer. Both conserved end residues are part of each CDR3. The order of the fields is CDR3 length, V gene, clone size, D gene, J gene, CDR3 DNA, CDR3 protein. The D gene is left open where the match is weak. A row's size may be missing; if present it is once, few, many or a size class.

len: 16; v_gene: TRBV19; abundance: NA; d_gene: TRBD2; j_gene: TRBJ2-1; CDR3nt: TGTGCCAGTAGTCCTAGCGGGAGGACACTATACAATGAGCAGTTCTTC; CDR3aa: CASSPSGRTLYNEQFF
len: 17; v_gene: TRBV18; abundance: NA; d_gene: TRBD2; j_gene: TRBJ2-3; CDR3nt: TGTGCCAGCTCACCCGGGACTAGCGGGGGAGGGTCAGATACGCAGTATTTT; CDR3aa: CASSPGTSGGGSDTQYF
len: 17; v_gene: TRBV11-3; abundance: NA; d_gene: TRBD2; j_gene: TRBJ2-7; CDR3nt: TGTGCCAGCAGCACGCGCAGGGCCGGGACTAGCGGCTACGAGCAGTACTTC; CDR3aa: CASSTRRAGTSGYEQYF
len: 16; v_gene: TRBV9; abundance: NA; d_gene: NA; j_gene: TRBJ2-7; CDR3nt: TGTGCCAGCAGCGTGGGGGGGCTAGCGGAAGCCTACGAGCAGTACTTC; CDR3aa: CASSVGGLAEAYEQYF
len: 15; v_gene: TRBV7-8; abundance: NA; d_gene: NA; j_gene: TRBJ1-2; CDR3nt: TGTGCCAGCAGCTTAGGTGCCCAGGCTAACTATGGCTACACCTTC; CDR3aa: CASSLGAQANYGYTF
len: 15; v_gene: TRBV15; abundance: NA; d_gene: TRBD1; j_gene: TRBJ1-5; CDR3nt: TGTGCCACCAGCAGAACCGGACAGGGCAATCAGCCCCAGCATTTT; CDR3aa: CATSRTGQGNQPQHF
len: 13; v_gene: TRBV7-2; abundance: NA; d_gene: NA; j_gene: TRBJ2-7; CDR3nt: TGTGCCAGCAGCTTAGCCCTCTCCTACGAGCAGTACTTC; CDR3aa: CASSLALSYEQYF
len: 19; v_gene: TRBV7-2; abundance: NA; d_gene: TRBD2; j_gene: TRBJ2-3; CDR3nt: TGTGCCAGCAGCTTCCCGACTAGCGGGGGGCGTGCAGGCACAGATACGCAGTATTTT; CDR3aa: CASSFPTSGGRAGTDTQYF
len: 15; v_gene: TRBV29-1; abundance: NA; d_gene: TRBD2; j_gene: TRBJ2-3; CDR3nt: TGCAGCGTTGAAAGGGCGGGAGGCTTCACAGATACGCAGTATTTT; CDR3aa: CSVERAGGFTDTQYF
len: 18; v_gene: TRBV5-1; abundance: NA; d_gene: TRBD2; j_gene: TRBJ2-2; CDR3nt: TGCGCCAGCAGCTTGGAGGCTAGCGGGGGGACGAACACCGGGGAGCTGTTTTTT; CDR3aa: CASSLEASGGTNTGELFF
len: 17; v_gene: TRBV5-1; abundance: once; d_gene: TRBD2; j_gene: TRBJ2-3; CDR3nt: TGCGCCAGCAGTTTCGTCAGAAGCGGGGGACCCACAGATACGCAGTATTTT; CDR3aa: CASSFVRSGGPTDTQYF
len: 16; v_gene: TRBV27; abundance: NA; d_gene: TRBD1; j_gene: TRBJ2-1; CDR3nt: TGTGCCAGCAGTGGCGACAGGGGAAAGTCCTACAATGAGCAGTTCTTC; CDR3aa: CASSGDRGKSYNEQFF
len: 15; v_gene: TRBV5-6; abundance: once; d_gene: NA; j_gene: TRBJ1-2; CDR3nt: TGTGCCAGCAGCTTGGATACAGGGTGGAACTATGGCTACACCTTC; CDR3aa: CASSLDTGWNYGYTF
len: 16; v_gene: TRBV11-2; abundance: NA; d_gene: NA; j_gene: TRBJ1-4; CDR3nt: TGTGCCAGCAGCTTGGACGCACAAGGGGTTAATGAAAAACTGTTTTTT; CDR3aa: CASSLDAQGVNEKLFF
len: 14; v_gene: TRBV9; abundance: NA; d_gene: TRBD1; j_gene: TRBJ2-3; CDR3nt: TGTGCCAGCAGCGTAGGGACAGGGGAAGATACGCAGTATTTT; CDR3aa: CASSVGTGEDTQYF
len: 15; v_gene: TRBV28; abundance: NA; d_gene: TRBD1; j_gene: TRBJ1-2; CDR3nt: TGTGCCAGCAGTCCTCCGGGACAGGACCTCTATGGCTACACCTTC; CDR3aa: CASSPPGQDLYGYTF
len: 18; v_gene: TRBV19; abundance: NA; d_gene: TRBD1; j_gene: TRBJ1-2; CDR3nt: TGTGCCAGTAGTCGATCCGGGACAGGCGAGCGGCTTAACTATGGCTACACCTTC; CDR3aa: CASSRSGTGERLNYGYTF
len: 15; v_gene: TRBV2; abundance: NA; d_gene: TRBD2; j_gene: TRBJ2-1; CDR3nt: TGTGCCAGCAGATTGTGGACTAGCGGGAGAGATGAGCAGTTCTTC; CDR3aa: CASRLWTSGRDEQFF
len: 18; v_gene: TRBV4-1; abundance: NA; d_gene: TRBD1; j_gene: TRBJ2-6; CDR3nt: TGCGCCAGCAGCCAAGATTCAGGGGGCGGGTATGGGGCCAACGTCCTGACTTTC; CDR3aa: CASSQDSGGGYGANVLTF
len: 16; v_gene: TRBV6-6; abundance: NA; d_gene: TRBD2; j_gene: TRBJ2-3; CDR3nt: TGTGCCAGCAGTCCCCGCCGCGGGAGGGCCGCAGATACGCAGTATTTT; CDR3aa: CASSPRRGRAADTQYF
len: 12; v_gene: TRBV7-9; abundance: NA; d_gene: NA; j_gene: TRBJ1-2; CDR3nt: TGTGCCAGCAGCTTAGGGAGGGATGGCTACACCTTC; CDR3aa: CASSLGRDGYTF
len: 16; v_gene: TRBV19; abundance: NA; d_gene: TRBD2; j_gene: TRBJ2-7; CDR3nt: TGTGCCAGTAGTATTATTTCGAGCGGGAGGGCCTACGAGCAGTACTTC; CDR3aa: CASSIISSGRAYEQYF
len: 16; v_gene: TRBV6-4; abundance: NA; d_gene: TRBD1; j_gene: TRBJ2-7; CDR3nt: TGTGCCAGCAGTGACCCCGGGACAGGGAACCCCTACGAGCAGTACTTC; CDR3aa: CASSDPGTGNPYEQYF
len: 15; v_gene: TRBV19; abundance: NA; d_gene: TRBD1; j_gene: TRBJ1-4; CDR3nt: TGTGCCAGTAGTATGACAGGGGGCCTTCGGGAAAAACTGTTTTTT; CDR3aa: CASSMTGGLREKLFF
len: 13; v_gene: TRBV4-2; abundance: NA; d_gene: NA; j_gene: TRBJ1-2; CDR3nt: TGTGCCAGCAGCCAAGGACTACTCTATGGCTACACCTTC; CDR3aa: CASSQGLLYGYTF
len: 12; v_gene: TRBV7-2; abundance: NA; d_gene: TRBD2; j_gene: TRBJ2-7; CDR3nt: TGTGCCAGCCGGGCGGGAGAAGGAGAGCAGTACTTC; CDR3aa: CASRAGEGEQYF
len: 13; v_gene: TRBV19; abundance: NA; d_gene: TRBD1; j_gene: TRBJ2-1; CDR3nt: TGTGCCAGTAGTAGCGGACAGGGGAATGAGCAGTTCTTC; CDR3aa: CASSSGQGNEQFF
len: 16; v_gene: TRBV7-3; abundance: NA; d_gene: TRBD2; j_gene: TRBJ2-1; CDR3nt: TGTGCCAGCAGCCAAACTAGCGGGAGGCTTTACAATGAGCAGTTCTTC; CDR3aa: CASSQTSGRLYNEQFF
len: 15; v_gene: TRBV5-1; abundance: NA; d_gene: NA; j_gene: TRBJ2-3; CDR3nt: TGCGCCAGCAATCTCGCGGAGGGTAGCACAGATACGCAGTATTTT; CDR3aa: CASNLAEGSTDTQYF
len: 14; v_gene: TRBV4-1; abundance: NA; d_gene: NA; j_gene: TRBJ2-1; CDR3nt: TGCGCCAGCAGCCCATTAGGAGGAATCAATGAGCAGTTCTTC; CDR3aa: CASSPLGGINEQFF
len: 18; v_gene: TRBV28; abundance: NA; d_gene: TRBD2; j_gene: TRBJ2-2; CDR3nt: TGTGCCAGCAGTTTAGTTGTCAGCGGGGTTCGGAACACCGGGGAGCTGTTTTTT; CDR3aa: CASSLVVSGVRNTGELFF
len: 15; v_gene: TRBV10-2; abundance: NA; d_gene: TRBD2; j_gene: TRBJ2-2; CDR3nt: TGCGCCAGCGGGGTGAAGCGGGGGGTCCCCGGGGAGCTGTTTTTT; CDR3aa: CASGVKRGVPGELFF
len: 13; v_gene: TRBV11-1; abundance: NA; d_gene: NA; j_gene: TRBJ1-6; CDR3nt: TGTGCCAGCAGCTTGGACTTGAATTCACCCCTCCACTTT; CDR3aa: CASSLDLNSPLHF
len: 16; v_gene: TRBV9; abundance: once; d_gene: NA; j_gene: TRBJ1-2; CDR3nt: TGTGCCAGCAGCTCCGGGGGAGAGGTAGCTAACTATGGCTACACCTTC; CDR3aa: CASSSGGEVANYGYTF
len: 15; v_gene: TRBV9; abundance: NA; d_gene: NA; j_gene: TRBJ2-2; CDR3nt: TGTGCCAGCAGCGTAGGGCAGATAAACACCGGGGAGCTGTTTTTT; CDR3aa: CASSVGQINTGELFF
len: 15; v_gene: TRBV7-3; abundance: NA; d_gene: TRBD1; j_gene: TRBJ2-2; CDR3nt: TGTGCCAGCAGCTTCGCAGGGGGCAACACCGGGGAGCTGTTTTTT; CDR3aa: CASSFAGGNTGELFF
len: 15; v_gene: TRBV5-1; abundance: NA; d_gene: TRBD2; j_gene: TRBJ2-5; CDR3nt: TGCGCCAGCAGCTCTGGGACTAGCGGGGCTGAGACCCAGTACTTC; CDR3aa: CASSSGTSGAETQYF
len: 13; v_gene: TRBV9; abundance: NA; d_gene: TRBD1; j_gene: TRBJ2-4; CDR3nt: TGTGCCAGCAGCTTACCATCAGGGGGCATTCAGTACTTC; CDR3aa: CASSLPSGGIQYF
len: 16; v_gene: TRBV12-5; abundance: NA; d_gene: TRBD1; j_gene: TRBJ2-5; CDR3nt: TGTGCTAGTGCCGAACCGGGACAGGACTACCAAGAGACCCAGTACTTC; CDR3aa: CASAEPGQDYQETQYF
len: 14; v_gene: TRBV25-1; abundance: NA; d_gene: NA; j_gene: TRBJ1-2; CDR3nt: TGTGCCAGCAGTGAAATGCAGGGGCTCTATGGCTACACCTTC; CDR3aa: CASSEMQGLYGYTF
len: 14; v_gene: TRBV10-3; abundance: NA; d_gene: TRBD2; j_gene: TRBJ2-1; CDR3nt: TGTGCCATCAGTGAAACTAGCGGGGAAAATGAGCAGTTCTTC; CDR3aa: CAISETSGENEQFF
len: 15; v_gene: TRBV5-1; abundance: once; d_gene: NA; j_gene: TRBJ2-3; CDR3nt: TGCGCCAGCAGCTTGGGGGTAGGGAGGTCAGATACGCAGTATTTT; CDR3aa: CASSLGVGRSDTQYF
len: 12; v_gene: TRBV15; abundance: NA; d_gene: NA; j_gene: TRBJ1-4; CDR3nt: TGTGCCACCAGCAGAGATCGGTCCGGGGTAGATTTT; CDR3aa: CATSRDRSGVDF
len: 15; v_gene: TRBV11-2; abundance: NA; d_gene: TRBD2; j_gene: TRBJ2-1; CDR3nt: TGTGCCAGCAGCCTTACTAGCGGGGGCTACAATGAGCAGTTCTTC; CDR3aa: CASSLTSGGYNEQFF
len: 12; v_gene: TRBV5-1; abundance: NA; d_gene: NA; j_gene: TRBJ2-1; CDR3nt: TGCGCCAGCAGCTTGGAGAGGGCTTTCTTGTTCTTC; CDR3aa: CASSLERAFLFF
len: 18; v_gene: TRBV5-1; abundance: NA; d_gene: NA; j_gene: TRBJ1-3; CDR3nt: TGCGCCAGCAGCTCCTCGGCAGGCGCACTCATTTCTGGAAACACCATATATTTT; CDR3aa: CASSSSAGALISGNTIYF
len: 14; v_gene: TRBV7-2; abundance: NA; d_gene: NA; j_gene: TRBJ2-1; CDR3nt: TGTGCCAGCAGCCCGGGACTTCAGGCCAATGAGCAGTTCTTC; CDR3aa: CASSPGLQANEQFF
len: 13; v_gene: TRBV27; abundance: NA; d_gene: NA; j_gene: TRBJ2-7; CDR3nt: TGTGCCAGCAGTTCCGGGACAACCTACGAGCAGTACTTC; CDR3aa: CASSSGTTYEQYF
len: 14; v_gene: TRBV4-1; abundance: NA; d_gene: NA; j_gene: TRBJ1-3; CDR3nt: TGCGCCAGCAGCCCCAGTTCGGGGGGAAACACCATATATTTT; CDR3aa: CASSPSSGGNTIYF
len: 15; v_gene: TRBV18; abundance: NA; d_gene: TRBD1; j_gene: TRBJ2-7; CDR3nt: TGTGCCAGCTCACCACTTTCCGGGACAGTGTACGAGCAGTACTTC; CDR3aa: CASSPLSGTVYEQYF
len: 13; v_gene: TRBV11-3; abundance: few; d_gene: TRBD1; j_gene: TRBJ2-7; CDR3nt: TGTGCCAGCAGCTTATTACAGGGGTACGAGCAGTACTTC; CDR3aa: CASSLLQGYEQYF
len: 15; v_gene: TRBV10-1; abundance: few; d_gene: NA; j_gene: TRBJ1-1; CDR3nt: TGCGCCAGCAGTGAGTCTACAGGGATGAACACTGAAGCTTTCTTT; CDR3aa: CASSESTGMNTEAFF
len: 12; v_gene: TRBV7-2; abundance: NA; d_gene: NA; j_gene: TRBJ2-4; CDR3nt: TGTGCCAGCAGCTTAGAGGAGCAACGTCAGTACTTC; CDR3aa: CASSLEEQRQYF
len: 10; v_gene: TRBV29-1; abundance: NA; d_gene: NA; j_gene: TRBJ1-1; CDR3nt: TGCAGCGTTGTTACAGGGTGGGCTTTCTTT; CDR3aa: CSVVTGWAFF
len: 16; v_gene: TRBV19; abundance: NA; d_gene: NA; j_gene: TRBJ1-4; CDR3nt: TGTGCCAGTAGTATAGATCCCGGTACAACTAATGAAAAACTGTTTTTT; CDR3aa: CASSIDPGTTNEKLFF
len: 15; v_gene: TRBV5-1; abundance: NA; d_gene: TRBD1; j_gene: TRBJ1-1; CDR3nt: TGCGCCAGCAGCCTTGGACAGGGAGGCGGCACTGAAGCTTTCTTT; CDR3aa: CASSLGQGGGTEAFF
len: 14; v_gene: TRBV5-1; abundance: few; d_gene: NA; j_gene: TRBJ2-5; CDR3nt: TGCGCCAGCAGCTTGTCTTCGGGGGGCGAGACCCAGTACTTC; CDR3aa: CASSLSSGGETQYF